The 7 T cell receptor beta chains given below trace back to one sample, sequenced in a study of T cells in Graves' hyperthyroidism and ophthalmopathy. Amplification yielded TCR beta CDR3 regions, with RNA transcripts as the source. The HTBI primer set drove a first-round RT-PCR of the TCR CDR3. MiXCR was run by TCRdb on the multiplex PCR reads, yielding one entry per CDR3 protein. This table holds about 420,000 distinct CDR3 sequences, approximately 15% found once. Sequencing was performed on blood. The receptors stem from a woman younger than 30 with Graves' hyperthyroidism.

This clonotype was counted ten times or more. The chain combines TRBV18 with TRBJ1-1; 9 bases align to TRBD1. The CDR3 runs 15 residues. The ends lost 6 bases at V and 3 bases at J; junction bases unmatched: 8. CDR1 and CDR2 from the germline V gene are KGHSH and LQKENI. This chain's CDR3 is CASSPIQGADTEAFF. In nucleotides, the CDR3 is TGTGCCAGCTCCCCTATACAGGGGGCGGACACTGAAGCTTTCTTT.

This clonotype has ten or more counts. The J gene is TRBJ2-1, the V gene TRBV20-1; D is perhaps TRBD2 (6 bases). Deletions cut 6 bases from V and 4 bases from J, with 19 bases between. This CDR3 contains 15 residues. Germline CDR1 is DFQATT and CDR2 is SNEGSKA (reference sequence). In nucleotides, the CDR3 is TGCAGTGCCGTGACCATTGGCGGGGCTTACAATGAGCAGTTCTTC. Translating it yields CSAVTIGGAYNEQFF.

This clonotype was seen a few times. This chain joins TRBV29-1 and TRBJ1-2; 7 nucleotides agree with TRBD1. The CDR3 covers 14 residues. V was clipped by 2 bases and J by 6 bases; unmatched bases: 9. The germline V gene encodes CDR1 SQVTM and CDR2 ANQGSEA. Here the CDR3 DNA reads TGCAGCGTTGAATTAGACAGGGAAAGAGATGGCTACACCTTC. It encodes CSVELDRERDGYTF.

There are many counts of this clonotype. CDR3 bases: TGTGCCAGCTCACCACCAGGGGAGAGGAACACTGAAGCTTTCTTT. The encoded protein is CASSPPGERNTEAFF. The genes are TRBV18 and TRBJ1-1, with D possibly being TRBD1 (5 bases). V was cut by 0 bases and J by 1 base, with 9 bases left in between. Germline V gene sequence: CDR1 KGHSH, CDR2 LQKENI. The CDR3 contains 15 residues.

This sequence joins TRBV5-8 and TRBJ2-2, with 9 bases identical to TRBD2. Germline assignment: CDR1 SGHTS and CDR2 YDEGEE. The CDR3 is 17 amino acids. The junction had 11 bases not matched to a gene; V was cut back by 4 bases and J by 4 bases. CDR3 sequence: CASSAPGLALGTGELFF. The DNA of the CDR3 is TGTGCCAGCAGCGCCCCCGGACTAGCGTTGGGCACCGGGGAGCTGTTTTTT.

This clonotype came up many times. The chain carries TRBV19 and TRBJ1-1; D call uncertain. Germline values: CDR1 LNHDA, CDR2 SQIVND (reference sequence). This CDR3 spans 14 amino acids. V lost 7 bases and J lost 0, with 12 bases in between. CDR3 nucleotide sequence: TGTGCCAGTAAGGCCGGAGGTTTGAACACTGAAGCTTTCTTT. Encoded protein: CASKAGGLNTEAFF.

This clonotype was picked up a small number of times. The chain combines TRBV10-3 with TRBJ2-1; weak D call: TRBD2 (6 bases). The CDR3 covers 16 residues. The V gene's germline CDR1 is ENHRY and CDR2 SYGVKD. The V gene lost 4 bases and the J gene lost 0 bases, with 13 bases spanning the gap. As DNA, the CDR3 is TGTGCCATCAGTGGGGGTGGGGGGAGCTCCTACAATGAGCAGTTCTTC. It translates to CAISGGGGSSYNEQFF.